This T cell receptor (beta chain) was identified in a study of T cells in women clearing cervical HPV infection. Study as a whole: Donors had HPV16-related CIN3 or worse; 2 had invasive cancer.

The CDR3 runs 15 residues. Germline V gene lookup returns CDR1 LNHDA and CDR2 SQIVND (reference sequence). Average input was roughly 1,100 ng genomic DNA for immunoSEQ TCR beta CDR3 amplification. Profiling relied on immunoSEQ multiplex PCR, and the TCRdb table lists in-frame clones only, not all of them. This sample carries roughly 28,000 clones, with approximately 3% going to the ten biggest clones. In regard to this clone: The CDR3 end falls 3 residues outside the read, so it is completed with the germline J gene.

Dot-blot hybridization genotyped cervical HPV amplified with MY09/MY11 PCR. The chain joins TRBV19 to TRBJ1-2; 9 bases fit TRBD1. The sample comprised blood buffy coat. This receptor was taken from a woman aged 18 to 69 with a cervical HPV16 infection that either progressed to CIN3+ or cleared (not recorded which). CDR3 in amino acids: CASSIGTGGRNDYTF. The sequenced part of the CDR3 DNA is TGTGCCAGTAGTATAGGTACAGGGGGCAGGAACGAC.